This T cell receptor (beta chain) was identified during a study of shared clonotypes between healthy human individuals. Study-wide findings and caveats: Shared clonotypes: about 4.6% naive CD4, roughly 3.8% naive CD8, about 2.2% memory CD4, 0.4% memory CD8.

Germline CDR1 reads GTSNPN; CDR2 reads SVGIG (reference sequence). V gave up 7 bases and J gave up 6 bases, with 16 bases separating them. The CDR3 covers 12 residues. 150 to 250 ng DNA, 30,000 or so T cell genomes, went into each sorted-subset replicate PCR. Assay: immunoSEQ multiplex PCR; the TCRdb copy retains only in-frame clones and omits some. The repertoire consists of some 1 million clones, with about 77% occurring once and the leading ten covering about 1.5%. The table lists this clone with a count of one. No antigen is known for it. Sequenced material: memory CD4+ T cells sorted from blood. Subset specified: CD45RA-negative fraction. The TCR sequence derives from a man in his late teens or twenties in good health. This chain joins TRBV30 and TRBJ2-7, with a weak D call TRBD1 (6 bases). CDR3 in amino acids: CALERGSGEQYF. Here the CDR3 DNA reads TGTGCCTTGGAAAGGGGGAGCGGCGAGCAGTACTTC.